The rows below give T cell receptor beta chains drawn from one sample of a study of post-analysis software for immune sequencing data. From the PCR reads, TCRdb called clonotypes with MiXCR, one entry per CDR3 protein. There are 600,000 to 700,000 distinct CDR3 sequences in the sample; 55% to 60% occur only once, and over 9% lies in the top ten. Sample: blood. The receptors derive from a girl aged 2-10 years with multiple sclerosis. CDR3s include the opening cysteine and the closing phenylalanine or tryptophan. D genes are given only for firm matches. Size tells how often a clone was seen (once, few, many) or the class of an expanded clone, and some rows leave it out.

d_call: NA; clone_size: NA; j_call: TRBJ2-3; cdr3_length: 15; v_call: TRBV7-2; cdr3_aa: CAIPMVGETSDTQYF; cdr3_nt: TGTGCCATCCCCATGGTCGGGGAAACGTCGGATACGCAGTATTTT
d_call: NA; clone_size: NA; j_call: TRBJ2-3; cdr3_length: 14; v_call: TRBV15; cdr3_aa: CATSRDRRADTQYF; cdr3_nt: TGTGCCACCAGCAGAGATCGTAGAGCCGATACGCAGTATTTT
d_call: NA; clone_size: NA; j_call: TRBJ2-1; cdr3_length: 15; v_call: TRBV14; cdr3_aa: CASSQDKGGSNEQFF; cdr3_nt: TGTGCCAGCAGCCAAGATAAGGGGGGGAGCAATGAGCAGTTCTTC
d_call: NA; clone_size: once; j_call: TRBJ1-1; cdr3_length: 15; v_call: TRBV5-5; cdr3_aa: CASSFGGLRDTEAFF; cdr3_nt: TGTGCCAGCAGCTTCGGGGGCCTTAGGGACACTGAAGCTTTCTTT
d_call: NA; clone_size: NA; j_call: TRBJ1-1; cdr3_length: 15; v_call: TRBV2; cdr3_aa: CASSEARTVNTEAFF; cdr3_nt: TGTGCCAGCAGTGAAGCGCGAACAGTGAACACTGAAGCTTTCTTT
d_call: NA; clone_size: NA; j_call: TRBJ1-2; cdr3_length: 14; v_call: TRBV12-3/TRBV12-4; cdr3_aa: CASSLTRVPDGYTF; cdr3_nt: TGTGCCAGCAGTTTAACGAGGGTCCCTGATGGCTACACCTTC
d_call: TRBD2; clone_size: NA; j_call: TRBJ2-1; cdr3_length: 16; v_call: TRBV6-2/TRBV6-3; cdr3_aa: CASSRLAGPSYNEQFF; cdr3_nt: TGTGCCAGCAGCCGACTAGCGGGGCCCTCCTACAATGAGCAGTTCTTC
d_call: NA; clone_size: NA; j_call: TRBJ2-3; cdr3_length: 17; v_call: TRBV15; cdr3_aa: CATSRDIRGITSDTQYF; cdr3_nt: TGTGCCACCAGCAGAGATATTCGAGGGATAACCTCAGATACGCAGTATTTT
d_call: TRBD2; clone_size: NA; j_call: TRBJ2-1; cdr3_length: 17; v_call: TRBV4-1; cdr3_aa: CASSRFGGAISYNEQFF; cdr3_nt: TGCGCCAGCAGCCGCTTCGGGGGGGCCATCTCCTACAATGAGCAGTTCTTC
d_call: NA; clone_size: NA; j_call: TRBJ1-4; cdr3_length: 15; v_call: TRBV2; cdr3_aa: CASTGDWATNEKLFF; cdr3_nt: TGTGCCAGCACGGGAGACTGGGCGACTAATGAAAAACTGTTTTTT
d_call: TRBD2; clone_size: few; j_call: TRBJ2-7; cdr3_length: 18; v_call: TRBV4-1; cdr3_aa: CASSQDVASRRAGGEQYF; cdr3_nt: TGCGCCAGCAGCCAAGATGTAGCTAGCCGACGTGCGGGAGGCGAGCAGTACTTC
d_call: NA; clone_size: few; j_call: TRBJ1-1; cdr3_length: 15; v_call: TRBV6-2/TRBV6-3; cdr3_aa: CASSYVVGLNTEAFF; cdr3_nt: TGTGCCAGCAGTTACGTAGTTGGGCTGAACACTGAAGCTTTCTTT
d_call: NA; clone_size: NA; j_call: TRBJ2-1; cdr3_length: 16; v_call: TRBV4-1; cdr3_aa: CASSQDELGESDEQFF; cdr3_nt: TGCGCCAGCAGCCAAGATGAGCTAGGGGAAAGCGATGAGCAGTTCTTC
d_call: NA; clone_size: NA; j_call: TRBJ2-1; cdr3_length: 12; v_call: TRBV10-3; cdr3_aa: CAIAQGGDEQFF; cdr3_nt: TGTGCCATCGCCCAGGGGGGCGATGAGCAGTTCTTC
d_call: NA; clone_size: few; j_call: TRBJ2-7; cdr3_length: 15; v_call: TRBV20-1; cdr3_aa: CSAETNSGVSYEQYF; cdr3_nt: TGCAGTGCTGAGACCAATAGCGGTGTTTCCTACGAGCAGTACTTC
d_call: NA; clone_size: NA; j_call: TRBJ2-7; cdr3_length: 13; v_call: TRBV7-9; cdr3_aa: CASSAESADEQYF; cdr3_nt: TGTGCCAGCAGCGCAGAAAGCGCCGACGAGCAGTACTTC
d_call: NA; clone_size: NA; j_call: TRBJ2-3; cdr3_length: 15; v_call: TRBV5-1; cdr3_aa: CASSLDRNSTDTQYF; cdr3_nt: TGCGCCAGCAGCTTGGATCGGAACAGCACAGATACGCAGTATTTT
d_call: TRBD1; clone_size: NA; j_call: TRBJ1-2; cdr3_length: 12; v_call: TRBV12-3/TRBV12-4; cdr3_aa: CASSQDRDGYTF; cdr3_nt: TGTGCCAGCAGCCAGGACAGGGATGGCTACACCTTC